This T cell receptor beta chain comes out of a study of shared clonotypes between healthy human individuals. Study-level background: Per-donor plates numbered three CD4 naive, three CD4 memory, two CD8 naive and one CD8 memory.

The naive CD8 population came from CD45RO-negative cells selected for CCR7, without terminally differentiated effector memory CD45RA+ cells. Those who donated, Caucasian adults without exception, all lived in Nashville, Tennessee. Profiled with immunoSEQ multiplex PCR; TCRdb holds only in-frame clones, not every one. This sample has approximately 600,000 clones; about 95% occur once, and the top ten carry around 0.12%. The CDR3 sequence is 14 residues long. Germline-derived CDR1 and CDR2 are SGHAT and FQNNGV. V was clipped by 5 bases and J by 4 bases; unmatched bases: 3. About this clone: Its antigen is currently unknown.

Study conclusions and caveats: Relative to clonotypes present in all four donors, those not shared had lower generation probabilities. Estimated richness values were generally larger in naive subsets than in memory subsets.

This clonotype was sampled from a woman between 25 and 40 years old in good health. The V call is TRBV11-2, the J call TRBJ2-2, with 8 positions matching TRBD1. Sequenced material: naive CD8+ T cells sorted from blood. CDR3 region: CASSTGGGTGELFF. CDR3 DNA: TGTGCCAGCAGCACAGGGGGTGGCACCGGGGAGCTGTTTTTT.